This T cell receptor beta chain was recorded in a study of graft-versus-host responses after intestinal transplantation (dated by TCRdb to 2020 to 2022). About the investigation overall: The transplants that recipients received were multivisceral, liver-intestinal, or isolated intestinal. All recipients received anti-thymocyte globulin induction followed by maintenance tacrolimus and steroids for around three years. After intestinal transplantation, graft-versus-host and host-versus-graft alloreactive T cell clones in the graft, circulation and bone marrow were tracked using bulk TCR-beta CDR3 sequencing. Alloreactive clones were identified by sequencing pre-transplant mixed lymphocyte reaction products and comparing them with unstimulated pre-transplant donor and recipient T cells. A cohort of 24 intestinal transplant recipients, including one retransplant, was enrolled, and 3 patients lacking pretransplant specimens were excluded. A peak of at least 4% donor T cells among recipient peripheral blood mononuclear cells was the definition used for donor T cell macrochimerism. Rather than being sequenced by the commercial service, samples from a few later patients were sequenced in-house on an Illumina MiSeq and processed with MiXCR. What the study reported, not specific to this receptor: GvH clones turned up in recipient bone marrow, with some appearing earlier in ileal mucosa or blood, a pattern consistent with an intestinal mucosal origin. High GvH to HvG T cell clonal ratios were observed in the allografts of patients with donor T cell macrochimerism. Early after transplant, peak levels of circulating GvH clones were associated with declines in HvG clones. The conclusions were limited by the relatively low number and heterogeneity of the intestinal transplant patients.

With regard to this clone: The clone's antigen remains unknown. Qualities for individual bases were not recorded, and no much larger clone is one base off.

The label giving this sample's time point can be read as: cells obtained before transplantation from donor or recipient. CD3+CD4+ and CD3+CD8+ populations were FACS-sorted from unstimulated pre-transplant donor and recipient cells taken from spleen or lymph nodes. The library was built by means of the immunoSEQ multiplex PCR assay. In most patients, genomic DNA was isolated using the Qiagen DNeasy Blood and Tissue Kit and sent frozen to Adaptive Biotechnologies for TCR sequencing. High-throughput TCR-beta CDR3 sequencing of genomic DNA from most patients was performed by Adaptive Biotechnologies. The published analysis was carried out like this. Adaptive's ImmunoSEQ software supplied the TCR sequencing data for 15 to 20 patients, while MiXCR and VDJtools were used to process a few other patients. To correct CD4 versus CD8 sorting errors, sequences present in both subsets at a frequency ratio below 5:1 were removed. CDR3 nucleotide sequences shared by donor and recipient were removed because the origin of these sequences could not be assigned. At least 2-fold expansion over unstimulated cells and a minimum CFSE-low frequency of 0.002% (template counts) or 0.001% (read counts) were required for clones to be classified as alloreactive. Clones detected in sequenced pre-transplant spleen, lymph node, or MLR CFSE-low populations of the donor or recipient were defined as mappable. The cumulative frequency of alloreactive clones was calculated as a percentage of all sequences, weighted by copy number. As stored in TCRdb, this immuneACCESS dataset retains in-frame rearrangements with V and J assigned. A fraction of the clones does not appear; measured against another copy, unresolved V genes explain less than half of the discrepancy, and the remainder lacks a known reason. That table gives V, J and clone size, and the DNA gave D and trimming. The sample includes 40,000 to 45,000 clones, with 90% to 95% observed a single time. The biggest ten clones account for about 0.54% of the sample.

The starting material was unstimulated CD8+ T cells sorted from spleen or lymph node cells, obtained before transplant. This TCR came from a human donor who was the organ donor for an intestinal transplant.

The nucleotides are TGTGCCAGCAGCGTCGACAGGGTCCTCGATGAGCAGTTCTTC. This sequence encodes CASSVDRVLDEQFF. The chain is made from TRBV9 and TRBJ2-1; 7 central bases correspond to TRBD1. The CDR3 spans 14 residues, from the cysteine through the phenylalanine. Only CDR3 DNA is held: 42 bases, read in frame from base 1. The V end gives up 2 bases and the J end 8 bases, leaving 7 bases in the junction not matched to a gene. CDR1 and CDR2 are read off the germline V gene as SGDLS and YYNGEE.